This T cell receptor beta chain was profiled in a study of cytomegalovirus exposure and HLA in healthy donors. Regarding the study as a whole: Most TCR beta V segments were productive about 87% or about 30% of the time in an earlier analysis. It was about 180 TCR beta chains that were listed as cytomegalovirus-associated.

The CDR3 spans 13 residues. Looked up from germline, CDR1 is GTSNPN and CDR2 is SVGIG (reference sequence). V shed 7 bases and J shed 11 bases, with 20 bases lying between them. The PCR contained 60 Vbeta and 13 Jbeta primers. Assay used: immunoSEQ multiplex PCR; TCRdb lists only in-frame clones, some missing. The table for this sample gives tens of thousands of clones. Remarks on this clone: Its antigen is currently unknown.

This clonotype originated in a woman aged 35 to 49 in good health and CMV-seropositive. Sequenced material: PBMCs. The chain joins TRBV30 to TRBJ1-4; perhaps TRBD1 as D (5 bases). The CDR3 coding sequence is TGTGCCTCGAATCCAAGCGACAGTTGGAAACTGTTTTTT. Protein sequence: CASNPSDSWKLFF.